Below are 23 T cell receptor beta chains sequenced from a single sample in a study of shared clonotypes between healthy human individuals. TCRdb's table, derived via immunoSEQ multiplex PCR, lists solely in-frame clones and lacks some. Here the sample spans approximately 710,000 clones, about nine tenths being singletons. The sequenced sample was memory CD8+ T cells from PBMCs. Subset described: CD45RO+ cells pooled with CCR7-negative TemRA cells. The receptor set was obtained from a man aged 18-30 years in good health. Some clones in this sample may be carry-over from other donors' samples.

This clone appeared a single time. This chain connects TRBV19 to TRBJ2-5; the D call may be TRBD1 or TRBD2 (5 bases each). The CDR3 is 13 amino acids. Per germline, CDR1 LNHDA and CDR2 SQIVND (reference sequence). V lost 3 bases, J lost 5 bases, and 10 bases lay in between. CDR3 loop: CASSMGTLETQYF. The CDR3 bases are TGTGCCAGTAGTATGGGGACGTTGGAGACCCAGTACTTC.

V and J are TRBV28 and TRBJ2-2; 12 bases fit TRBD2. This CDR3 spans 18 amino acids. The germline gives CDR1 MDHEN, CDR2 SYDVKM. The V and J ends lost 7 bases and 2 bases, in that order; junction bases with no gene match: 11. The CDR3 DNA reads TGTGCCAGCAACTTCCCTTCTAGCGGGAGGGCTAACACCGGGGAGCTGTTTTTT. Encoded protein: CASNFPSSGRANTGELFF.

The V and J genes are TRBV12-5 and TRBJ2-3; a weak D match, TRBD1 (6 bases). This CDR3 has 12 amino acids. Germline assignment: CDR1 LGHNT and CDR2 FRNRAP. V was shortened by 5 bases and J by 9 bases, with 12 bases between the two germline ends. The CDR3: CASGPPTGTQYF. As DNA, the CDR3 is TGTGCTAGTGGTCCCCCCACAGGGACGCAGTATTTT.

The chain uses TRBV29-1 and TRBJ2-2; D unresolved. The ends were cut back, 8 bases at V and 5 bases at J, with 9 bases in the middle. CDR3 size: 11 residues. CDR1 is SQVTM and CDR2 is ANQGSEA in the germline V gene. The CDR3 DNA reads TGCAGCTCAGGAGCGACCGGGGAGCTGTTTTTT. This sequence encodes CSSGATGELFF.

As DNA, the CDR3 is TGTGCCAGCAGCGTAGGGGGACTAGCGACATACTACGAGCAGTACTTC. This codes for CASSVGGLATYYEQYF. The rearrangement joins TRBV9 to TRBJ2-7; 10 nucleotides line up with TRBD2. Germline lookup yields CDR1 SGDLS and CDR2 YYNGEE. This CDR3 has 16 residues. The junction had 6 bases not matched to a gene; V was cut back by 0 bases and J by 3 bases.

V usage is TRBV27 and J usage is TRBJ2-5, with TRBD2 matching 9 bases. Losses at the gene ends were 7 bases for V and 4 bases for J; bases not matched to a gene: 13. The germline V gene encodes CDR1 MNHEY and CDR2 SMNVEV (reference sequence). This CDR3 region has 16 residues. The chain's CDR3 is CASNPWGAGGLETQYF. The CDR3 DNA sequence: TGTGCCAGCAACCCGTGGGGAGCGGGAGGCTTAGAGACCCAGTACTTC.

The chain has TRBV4-3 and TRBJ1-4; D ambiguous. Per the germline V gene, CDR1 is LGHNA and CDR2 is YSLEER. The length of the CDR3 is 15 residues. With 3 bases removed from V and 8 bases from J, the gap between germline ends came to 16 bases. DNA for the CDR3: TGCGCCAGCAGCCATTTCCACTCGTGGCGAGAAAAACTGTTTTTT. This encodes CASSHFHSWREKLFF.

This rearrangement joins TRBV28 to TRBJ2-4, with D tentatively TRBD1 (6 bases). Germline assignment: CDR1 MDHEN and CDR2 SYDVKM. Trimming pared 4 bases from V and 3 bases from J, leaving 13 bases between. The CDR3 has 15 residues. The DNA for the CDR3 is TGTGCCAGCAGTTCGCACAGGGCCATCAAAAACATTCAGTACTTC. It is translated as CASSSHRAIKNIQYF.

As concerns this clone: The junction does not match germline at one end; this may be a read error. This chain links TRBV7-8 with TRBJ2-3, with D perhaps given as TRBD1 or TRBD2 (5 bases each). In germline, CDR1 is SGHVS, CDR2 FQNEAQ. The CDR3 length is 12 residues. The chain's CDR3 is CASSVSGPPPFF. The CDR3 nucleotides are TGTGCCAGCAGCGTATCGGGACCCCCCCCTTTTTTT.

V gene TRBV11-3 combines with J gene TRBJ2-3, with D possibly TRBD1 on 5 matching bases. CDR3 length: 15 amino acids. Deletions cut 0 bases from V and 3 bases from J, with 10 bases between. Germline-derived CDR1 and CDR2 are SGHNT and YENEEA. The CDR3 DNA is TGTGCCAGCAGCTTAGATCCAGCAGGGACAGATACGCAGTATTTT. Translated: CASSLDPAGTDTQYF.

The chain has TRBV5-4 and TRBJ2-1, with 7 bases matching TRBD2. The CDR3 extends over 14 amino acids. J gave up 6 bases and V 2 bases, and 5 bases lay outside the gene matches. Germline V gene lookup returns CDR1 SGHNT and CDR2 YYREEE (reference sequence). For the CDR3, the DNA is TGTGCCAGCAGCTTTTGGGGAGGGCTCAATGAGCAGTTCTTC. Protein product: CASSFWGGLNEQFF.

This chain connects TRBV23-1 to TRBJ2-2; 7 bases line up with TRBD1. TRBV23-1 is classed as an ORF, of uncertain function. After removal of 0 bases from V and 0 bases from J, the junction contained 1 base not matched to a gene. The CDR3 contains 16 residues. The CDR3 reads CASSQSDRSNTGELFF. The CDR3 coding sequence is TGCGCCAGCAGTCAATCGGACAGGTCGAACACCGGGGAGCTGTTTTTT.

This chain joins TRBV9 and TRBJ2-5; perhaps TRBD1 as D (7 bases). Germline V gene sequence: CDR1 SGDLS, CDR2 YYNGEE. This CDR3 has 15 amino acids. Trimming removed 4 bases from V and 2 bases from J, with 15 bases in between. Here the CDR3 DNA reads TGTGCCAGCAGCAACCGGGCAGGGGGGCAAGAGACCCAGTACTTC. This codes for CASSNRAGGQETQYF.

This clone was counted a few times. This rearrangement joins TRBV6-5 to TRBJ1-5; D is uncertain. The CDR3 consists of 13 residues. Trimming stripped 0 bases from V and 7 bases from J, with 7 bases between. In germline, CDR1 is MNHEY, CDR2 SVGAGI. The CDR3 spells CASSYSVEQPQHF. In nucleotides, the CDR3 is TGTGCCAGCAGTTACTCGGTAGAGCAGCCCCAGCATTTT.

V gene TRBV2 combines with J gene TRBJ1-2; D is unclear. The ends were cut back, 8 bases at V and 6 bases at J, with 13 bases in the middle. This CDR3 has 12 residues. Germline V gene sequence: CDR1 SNHLY, CDR2 FYNNEI. The CDR3 spells CASRWPSNGYTF. CDR3 sequence (DNA): TGTGCCAGCCGCTGGCCCAGTAATGGCTACACCTTC.

The chain couples TRBV27 to TRBJ2-3, with 12 bases fitting TRBD1. Germline V gives CDR1 MNHEY, CDR2 SMNVEV (reference sequence). The V gene end was trimmed by 8 bases and the J gene end by 6 bases; junction bases not matched to a gene: 3. The CDR3 contains 13 residues. CDR3 loop: CASGDRGRDTQYF. CDR3 nucleotide sequence: TGTGCCAGCGGGGACAGGGGGCGGGATACGCAGTATTTT.

J is TRBJ2-1 and V is TRBV4-3, with D unclear. CDR1 is LGHNA and CDR2 is YSLEER in the germline V gene. V gave up 0 bases and J gave up 7 bases, with 7 bases separating them. The CDR3 has 13 amino acids. The CDR3 region has the DNA TGCGCCAGCAGCCAAGAAAAGTTTAATGAGCAGTTCTTC. Amino acid sequence: CASSQEKFNEQFF.

This clone was seen only a few times. In nucleotides, the CDR3 is TGTGCCAGCAGTGAAGGCAGGGTGAACACTGAAGCTTTCTTT. This encodes CASSEGRVNTEAFF. The genes are TRBV2 and TRBJ1-1, with D possibly matching TRBD1 (5 bases). V was pared by 1 base and J by 0 bases, with 6 bases between. The CDR3 extends over 14 amino acids. Germline V CDR1 and CDR2: SNHLY, FYNNEI.

This sequence joins TRBV7-2 and TRBJ2-2, with D unclear. Trimming cost V 1 base and J 6 bases, with 12 bases left between them. Germline loops: CDR1 SGHTA, CDR2 FQGNSA. The CDR3 is made up of 15 amino acids. For the CDR3, the DNA is TGTGCCAGCAGCTTAGGGGTTTTTCGACCCGGGGAGCTGTTTTTT. Its protein product is CASSLGVFRPGELFF.

The chain combines TRBV12-5 with TRBJ2-5; no firm D call. V was clipped by 0 bases and J by 2 bases, with 7 bases between them. Germline CDR1 and CDR2: LGHNT and FRNRAP. This CDR3 spans 14 amino acids. CDR3 nucleotide sequence: TGTGCTAGTGGTTTGGTGTCTGATCAAGAGACCCAGTACTTC. It translates to CASGLVSDQETQYF. Combining the CDR3 with reference TRBV12-5 and TRBJ2-5 gives the whole variable domain DARVTQTPRHKVTEMGQEVTMRCQPILGHNTVFWYRQTMMQGLELLAYFRNRAPLDDSGMPKDRFSAEMPDATLATLKIQPSEPRDSAVYFCASGLVSDQETQYFGPGTRLLVL.

J is TRBJ2-4 and V is TRBV9; 7 nucleotides align to TRBD2. CDR1 SGDLS and CDR2 YYNGEE come from the germline V gene. The CDR3 sequence is 16 residues long. Losses at the gene ends were 3 bases for V and 3 bases for J; bases not matched to a gene: 9. CDR3 bases: TGTGCCAGCAGCGCGGGGGGTAGCGGAGACAAAAACATTCAGTACTTC. Translation gives CASSAGGSGDKNIQYF.

Worth noting for this clone: Other nucleotide sequences in the sample specify the same CDR3. V is TRBV27 and J is TRBJ2-1; 7 nucleotides align to TRBD1. From germline, CDR1 is MNHEY and CDR2 SMNVEV (reference sequence). This CDR3 spans 15 amino acids. With V trimmed by 5 bases and J by 2 bases, 6 bases remained unmatched. The CDR3 here is CASSPRDSPYNEQFF. CDR3 in DNA: TGTGCCAGCAGTCCCCGGGACAGCCCCTACAATGAGCAGTTCTTC.

The chain links TRBV7-8 to TRBJ1-1; maybe TRBD1 (6 bases). The V gene's germline CDR1 is SGHVS and CDR2 FQNEAQ. This CDR3 contains 13 residues. The germline V and J ends were trimmed by 3 bases and 5 bases, with 10 bases remaining between them. The DNA for the CDR3 is TGTGCCAGCAGCTTCAGGGGTGAGACTGAAGCTTTCTTT. Amino acids: CASSFRGETEAFF.